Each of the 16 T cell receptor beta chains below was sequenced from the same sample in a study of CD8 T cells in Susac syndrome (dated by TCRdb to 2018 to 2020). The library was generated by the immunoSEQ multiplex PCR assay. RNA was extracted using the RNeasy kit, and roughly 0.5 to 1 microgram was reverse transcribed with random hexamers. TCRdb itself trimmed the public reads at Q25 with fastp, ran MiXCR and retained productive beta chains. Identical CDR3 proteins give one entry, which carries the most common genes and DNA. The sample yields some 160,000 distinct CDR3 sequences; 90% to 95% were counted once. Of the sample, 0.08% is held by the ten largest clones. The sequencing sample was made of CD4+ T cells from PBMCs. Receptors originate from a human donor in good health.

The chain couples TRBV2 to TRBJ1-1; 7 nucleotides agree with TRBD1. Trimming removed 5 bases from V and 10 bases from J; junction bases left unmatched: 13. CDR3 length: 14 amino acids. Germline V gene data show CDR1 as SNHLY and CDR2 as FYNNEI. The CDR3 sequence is CASSPAGTEPVAFF. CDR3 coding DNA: TGTGCCAGCAGTCCCGCCGGGACAGAGCCTGTAGCTTTCTTT.

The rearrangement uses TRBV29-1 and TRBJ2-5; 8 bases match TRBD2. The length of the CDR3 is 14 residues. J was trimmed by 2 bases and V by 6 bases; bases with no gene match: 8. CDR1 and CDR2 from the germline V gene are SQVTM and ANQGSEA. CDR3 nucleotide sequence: TGCAGCGTGAGCGGACCGGGGGGGCAAGAGACCCAGTACTTC. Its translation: CSVSGPGGQETQYF.

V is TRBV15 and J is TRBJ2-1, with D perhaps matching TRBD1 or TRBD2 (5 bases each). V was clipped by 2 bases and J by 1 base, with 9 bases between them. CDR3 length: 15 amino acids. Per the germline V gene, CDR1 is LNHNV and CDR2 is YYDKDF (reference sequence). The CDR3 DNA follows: TGTGCCACCAGCAGACAGGGCGGGTCCTACAATGAGCAGTTCTTC. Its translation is CATSRQGGSYNEQFF.

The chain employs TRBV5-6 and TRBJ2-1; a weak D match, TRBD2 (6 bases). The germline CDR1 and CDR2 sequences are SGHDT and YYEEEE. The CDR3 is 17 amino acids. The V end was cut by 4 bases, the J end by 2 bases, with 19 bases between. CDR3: CASSLPGGTTTYNEQFF. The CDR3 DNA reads TGTGCCAGCAGCCTGCCTGGCGGGACCACGACCTACAATGAGCAGTTCTTC.

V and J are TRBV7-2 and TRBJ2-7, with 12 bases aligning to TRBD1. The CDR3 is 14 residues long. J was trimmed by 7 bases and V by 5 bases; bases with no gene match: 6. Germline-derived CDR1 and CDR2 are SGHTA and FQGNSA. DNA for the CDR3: TGTGCCAGCAGCACCGGGACAGGGGGCCGGGAGCAGTACTTC. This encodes CASSTGTGGREQYF.

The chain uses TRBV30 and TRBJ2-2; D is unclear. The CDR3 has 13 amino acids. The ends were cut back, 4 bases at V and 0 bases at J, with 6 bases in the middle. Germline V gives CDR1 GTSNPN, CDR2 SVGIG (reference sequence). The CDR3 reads CAWKGPNTGELFF. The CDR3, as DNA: TGTGCCTGGAAAGGGCCGAACACCGGGGAGCTGTTTTTT.

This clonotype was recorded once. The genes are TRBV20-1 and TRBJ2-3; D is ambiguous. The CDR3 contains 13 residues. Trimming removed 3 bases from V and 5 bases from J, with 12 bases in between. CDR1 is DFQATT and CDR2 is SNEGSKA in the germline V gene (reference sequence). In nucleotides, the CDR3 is TGCAGTGCTAGGAAAACCTTTCGAGATACGCAGTATTTT. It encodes CSARKTFRDTQYF.

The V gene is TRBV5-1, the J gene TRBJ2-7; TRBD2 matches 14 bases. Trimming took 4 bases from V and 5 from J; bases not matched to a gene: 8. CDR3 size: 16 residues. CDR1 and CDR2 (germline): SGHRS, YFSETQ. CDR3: CASSVPTSGRADEQYF. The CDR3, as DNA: TGCGCCAGCAGCGTACCGACTAGCGGGAGGGCCGACGAGCAGTACTTC. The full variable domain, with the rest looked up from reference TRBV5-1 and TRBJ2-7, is KAGVTQTPRYLIKTRGQQVTLSCSPISGHRSVSWYQQTPGQGLQFLFEYFSETQRNKGNFPGRFSGRQFSNSRSEMNVSTLELGDSALYLCASSVPTSGRADEQYFGPGTRLTVT.

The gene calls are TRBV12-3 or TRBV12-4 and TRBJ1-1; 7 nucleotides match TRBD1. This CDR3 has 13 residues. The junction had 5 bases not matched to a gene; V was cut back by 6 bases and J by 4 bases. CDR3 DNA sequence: TGTGCCAGCAGCTGGGACAGATCCACTGAAGCTTTCTTT. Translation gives CASSWDRSTEAFF.

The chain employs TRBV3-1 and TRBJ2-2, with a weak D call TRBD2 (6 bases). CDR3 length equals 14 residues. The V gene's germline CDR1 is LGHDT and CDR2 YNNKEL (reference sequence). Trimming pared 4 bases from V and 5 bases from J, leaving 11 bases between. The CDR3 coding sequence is TGTGCCAGCAGCCTAAGGGCGGGGACCGGGGAGCTGTTTTTT. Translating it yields CASSLRAGTGELFF.

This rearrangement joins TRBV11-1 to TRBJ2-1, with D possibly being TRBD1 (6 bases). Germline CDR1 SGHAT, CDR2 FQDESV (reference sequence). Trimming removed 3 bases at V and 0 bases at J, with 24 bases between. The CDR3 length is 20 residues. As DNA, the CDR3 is TGTGCCAGCAGCTTTATGCTTAGAGCGCATCAGGGGATCTCCTACAATGAGCAGTTCTTC. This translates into CASSFMLRAHQGISYNEQFF.

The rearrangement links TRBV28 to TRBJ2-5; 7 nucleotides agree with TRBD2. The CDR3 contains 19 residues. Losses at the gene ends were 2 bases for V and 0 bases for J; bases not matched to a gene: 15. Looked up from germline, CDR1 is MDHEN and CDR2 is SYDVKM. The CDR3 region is CASSLRVWAGARYQETQYF. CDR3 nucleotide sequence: TGTGCCAGCAGTTTAAGGGTGTGGGCGGGAGCCCGGTACCAAGAGACCCAGTACTTC.

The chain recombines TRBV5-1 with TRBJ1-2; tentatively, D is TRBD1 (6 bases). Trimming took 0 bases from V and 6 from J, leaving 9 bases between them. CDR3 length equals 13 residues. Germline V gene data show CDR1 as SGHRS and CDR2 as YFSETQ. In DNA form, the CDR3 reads TGCGCCAGCAGCTTGGCAGGGGCTAATGGCTACACCTTC. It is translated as CASSLAGANGYTF.

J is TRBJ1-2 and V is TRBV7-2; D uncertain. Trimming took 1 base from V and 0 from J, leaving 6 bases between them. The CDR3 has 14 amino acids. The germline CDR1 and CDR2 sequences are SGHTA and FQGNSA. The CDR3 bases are TGTGCCAGCAGCTTAGAAGTTGCTAACTATGGCTACACCTTC. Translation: CASSLEVANYGYTF.

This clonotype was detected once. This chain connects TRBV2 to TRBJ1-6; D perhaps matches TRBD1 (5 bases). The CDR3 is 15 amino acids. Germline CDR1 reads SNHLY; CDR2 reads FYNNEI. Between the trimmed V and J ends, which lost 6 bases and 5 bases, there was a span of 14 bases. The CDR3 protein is CASRGDQAHNSPLHF. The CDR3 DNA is TGTGCCAGCAGGGGGGATCAGGCCCATAATTCACCCCTCCACTTT. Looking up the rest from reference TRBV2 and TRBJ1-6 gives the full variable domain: EPEVTQTPSHQVTQMGQEVILRCVPISNHLYFYWYRQILGQKVEFLVSFYNNEISEKSEIFDDQFSVERPDGSNFTLKIRSTKLEDSAMYFCASRGDQAHNSPLHFGNGTRLTVT.

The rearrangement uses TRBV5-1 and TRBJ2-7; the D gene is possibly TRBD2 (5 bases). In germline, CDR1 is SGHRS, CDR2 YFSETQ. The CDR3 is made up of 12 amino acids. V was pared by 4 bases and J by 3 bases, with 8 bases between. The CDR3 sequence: CASSIRDYEQYF. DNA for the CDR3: TGCGCCAGCAGCATCCGGGACTACGAGCAGTACTTC.